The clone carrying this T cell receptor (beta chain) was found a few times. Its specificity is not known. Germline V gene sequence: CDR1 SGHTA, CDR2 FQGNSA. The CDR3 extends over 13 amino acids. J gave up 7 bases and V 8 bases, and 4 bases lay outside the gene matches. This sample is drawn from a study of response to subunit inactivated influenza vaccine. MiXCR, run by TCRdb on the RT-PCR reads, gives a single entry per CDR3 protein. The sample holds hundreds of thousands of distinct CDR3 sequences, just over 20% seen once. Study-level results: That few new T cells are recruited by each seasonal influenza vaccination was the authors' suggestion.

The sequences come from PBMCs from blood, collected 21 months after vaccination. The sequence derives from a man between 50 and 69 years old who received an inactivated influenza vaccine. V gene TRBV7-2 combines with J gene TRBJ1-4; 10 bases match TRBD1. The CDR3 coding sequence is TGTGCCAGCTCGACAGGGGGCGGTGAAAAACTGTTTTTT. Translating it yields CASSTGGGEKLFF.